This record concerns one TCR beta chain sequence. Its cognate antigen is unknown. A 5'RACE template switching approach incorporating UMIs was used to make TCR beta cDNA. From its re-call of the 5' RACE reads, TCRdb lists each CDR3 protein once, without DNA. The table counts a few hundred thousand distinct CDR3 sequences; 3% to 4.5% lies in the top ten. The sample is drawn from a study of T cells expressing NK-cell markers. On the study more broadly: Sorted T-cell subsets CD3+CD56+NKG2C+, CD3+CD56+NKG2C- and CD3+CD56-NKG2C+ were TCR beta-sequenced. Study findings and constraints: The study left the HCMV specificity of expanded NKG2C+ T cell clones unresolved. Among CD8+ T cells from about six donors, dominant NKG2C+ clonotypes accounted for roughly 1.0-7.0%.

The CDR3 is 15 amino acids. The germline gives CDR1 DFQATT, CDR2 SNEGSKA (reference sequence). This receptor was taken from a man younger than 35 in good health. The V call is TRBV20-1, the J call TRBJ1-6; the TCRdb call, TRBD1, lacks DNA for checking. Sample: blood T cells: a sorted CD56 or NKG2C T cell subset, CD4+ or CD8+ T cells, or bulk PBMC T cells (not recorded which). The CDR3 reads CSARTQGGWNSPLHF.